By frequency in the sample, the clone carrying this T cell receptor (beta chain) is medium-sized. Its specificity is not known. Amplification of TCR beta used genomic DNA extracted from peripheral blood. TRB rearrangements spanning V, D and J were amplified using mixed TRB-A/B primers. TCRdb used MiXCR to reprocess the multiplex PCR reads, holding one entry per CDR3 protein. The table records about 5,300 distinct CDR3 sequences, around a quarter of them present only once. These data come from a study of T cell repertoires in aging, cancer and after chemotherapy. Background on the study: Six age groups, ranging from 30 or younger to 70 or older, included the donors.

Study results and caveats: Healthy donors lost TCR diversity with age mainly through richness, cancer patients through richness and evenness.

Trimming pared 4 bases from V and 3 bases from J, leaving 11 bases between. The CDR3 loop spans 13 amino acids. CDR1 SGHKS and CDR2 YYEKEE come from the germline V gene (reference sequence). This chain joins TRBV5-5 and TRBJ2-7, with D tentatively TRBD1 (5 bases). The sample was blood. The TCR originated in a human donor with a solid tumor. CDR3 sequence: CASSEDINYEQYF. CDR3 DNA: TGTGCCAGCAGCGAGGACATAAACTACGAGCAGTACTTC.